Sequencing of this T cell receptor (beta chain) was carried out in a study of blood T cell repertoires in COVID-19. Germline V gene data show CDR1 as SGHAT and CDR2 as FQDESV (reference sequence). With V trimmed by 3 bases and J by 5 bases, 4 bases remained unmatched. The CDR3 is 15 amino acids. Under the authors' procedure: Amplification of reference gene primers provided the estimated nucleated cell counts. Libraries were prepared by immunoSEQ multiplex PCR; TCRdb keeps only in-frame clonotypes and omits some of them. The V and J calls and clone size come from that table; D and trimming were worked out from the DNA. This table holds roughly 230,000 clones, approximately 83% found once.

Sequenced material: peripheral blood. This receptor was taken from a man aged 35-49 years with acute or convalescent COVID-19. J is TRBJ2-1 and V is TRBV11-1; TRBD2 matches at 10 bases. CDR3 amino acids: CASSLVLAGDNEQFF. CDR3 DNA sequence: TGTGCCAGCAGCTTGGTCCTAGCGGGAGACAATGAGCAGTTCTTC.